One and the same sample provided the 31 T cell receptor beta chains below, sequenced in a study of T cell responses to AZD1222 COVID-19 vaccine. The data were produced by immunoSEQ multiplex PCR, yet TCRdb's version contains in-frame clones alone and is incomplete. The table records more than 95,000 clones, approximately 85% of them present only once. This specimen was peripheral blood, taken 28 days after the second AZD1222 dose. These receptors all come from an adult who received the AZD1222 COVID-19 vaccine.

CDR3 coding DNA: TGTGCCAGCAGCCCCCCAGGGGGCTATGGCTACACCTTC. Encoded protein: CASSPPGGYGYTF. This chain joins TRBV6-2 or TRBV6-3 and TRBJ1-2; 7 bases are shared with TRBD1. The ends lost 6 bases at V and 4 bases at J; junction bases unmatched: 5. The germline gives CDR1 MNHEY, CDR2 SVGEGT. The CDR3 loop spans 13 amino acids.

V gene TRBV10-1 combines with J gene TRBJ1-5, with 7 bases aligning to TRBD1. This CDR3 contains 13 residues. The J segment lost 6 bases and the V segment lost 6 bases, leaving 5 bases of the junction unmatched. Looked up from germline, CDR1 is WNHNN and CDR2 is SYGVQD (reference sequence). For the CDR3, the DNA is TGCGCCAGCAGCCCAGGGGGGCTTCAGCCCCAGCATTTT. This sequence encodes CASSPGGLQPQHF.

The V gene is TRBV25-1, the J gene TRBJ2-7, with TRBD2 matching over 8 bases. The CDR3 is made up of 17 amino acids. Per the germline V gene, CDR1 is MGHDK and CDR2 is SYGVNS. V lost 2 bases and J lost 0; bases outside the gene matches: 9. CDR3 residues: CASSEPYGGGPSYEQYF. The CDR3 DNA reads TGTGCCAGCAGTGAACCGTACGGGGGGGGACCCTCCTACGAGCAGTACTTC.

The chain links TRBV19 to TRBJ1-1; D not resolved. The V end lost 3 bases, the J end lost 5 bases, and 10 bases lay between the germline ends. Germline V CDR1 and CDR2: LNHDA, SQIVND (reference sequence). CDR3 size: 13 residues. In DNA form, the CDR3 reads TGTGCCAGTAGTATTTGGTACATGACTGAAGCTTTCTTT. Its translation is CASSIWYMTEAFF.

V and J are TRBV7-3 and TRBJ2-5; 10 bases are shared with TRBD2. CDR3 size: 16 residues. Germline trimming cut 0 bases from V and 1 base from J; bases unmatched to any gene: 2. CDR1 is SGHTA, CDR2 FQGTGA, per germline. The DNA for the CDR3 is TGTGCCAGCAGCTTAACGGCTAGCGGGGGCCAAGAGACCCAGTACTTC. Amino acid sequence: CASSLTASGGQETQYF.

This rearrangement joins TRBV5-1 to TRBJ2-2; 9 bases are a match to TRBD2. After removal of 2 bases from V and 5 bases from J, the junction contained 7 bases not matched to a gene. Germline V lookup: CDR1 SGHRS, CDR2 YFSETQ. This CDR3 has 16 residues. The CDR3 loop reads CASSFRAGGLTGELFF. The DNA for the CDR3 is TGCGCCAGCAGCTTTAGAGCGGGGGGTTTGACCGGGGAGCTGTTTTTT.

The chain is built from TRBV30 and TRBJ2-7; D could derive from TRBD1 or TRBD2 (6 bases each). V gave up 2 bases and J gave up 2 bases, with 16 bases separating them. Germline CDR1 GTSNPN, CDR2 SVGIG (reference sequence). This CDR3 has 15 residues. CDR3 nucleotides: TGTGCCTGGAGTAAGGGGGGATCATCCCCCTACGAGCAGTACTTC. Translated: CAWSKGGSSPYEQYF. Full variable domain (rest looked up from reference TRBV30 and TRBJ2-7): SQTIHQWPATLVQPVGSPLSLECTVEGTSNPNLYWYRQAAGRGLQLLFYSVGIGQISSEVPQNLSASRPQDRQFILSSKKLLLSDSGFYLCAWSKGGSSPYEQYFGPGTRLTVT.

CDR3 nucleotides: TGTGCTATAGGAGTCAATGAGCAGTTCTTC. It specifies CAIGVNEQFF. The V and J genes are TRBV6-5 and TRBJ2-1; D not certain. Germline lookup yields CDR1 MNHEY and CDR2 SVGAGI. This CDR3 comprises 10 residues.

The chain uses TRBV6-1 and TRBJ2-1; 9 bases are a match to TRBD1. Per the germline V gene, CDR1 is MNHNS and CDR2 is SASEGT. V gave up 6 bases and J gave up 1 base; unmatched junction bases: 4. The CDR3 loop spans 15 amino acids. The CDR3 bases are TGTGCCAGCAGACGGGACAGGGAATCCTACAATGAGCAGTTCTTC. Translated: CASRRDRESYNEQFF.

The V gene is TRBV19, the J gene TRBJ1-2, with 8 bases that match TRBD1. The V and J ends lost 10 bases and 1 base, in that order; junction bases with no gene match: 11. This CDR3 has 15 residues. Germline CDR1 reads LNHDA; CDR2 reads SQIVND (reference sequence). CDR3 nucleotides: TGTGCCACCGCAAGACAGGGGTTTTTTAACTATGGCTACACCTTC. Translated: CATARQGFFNYGYTF. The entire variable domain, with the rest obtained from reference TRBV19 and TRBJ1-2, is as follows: DGGITQSPKYLFRKEGQNVTLSCEQNLNHDAMYWYRQDPGQGLRLIYYSQIVNDFQKGDIAEGYSVSREKKESFPLTVTSAQKNPTAFYLCATARQGFFNYGYTFGSGTRLTVV.

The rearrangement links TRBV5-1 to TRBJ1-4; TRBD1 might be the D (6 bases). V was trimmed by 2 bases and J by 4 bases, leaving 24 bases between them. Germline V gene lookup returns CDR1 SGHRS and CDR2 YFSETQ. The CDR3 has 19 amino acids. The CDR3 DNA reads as TGCGCCAGCAGCTTCGGCTCAGCGGGGGCCCGAGATAATAATGAAAAACTGTTTTTT. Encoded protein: CASSFGSAGARDNNEKLFF. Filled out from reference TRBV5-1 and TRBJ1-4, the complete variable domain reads KAGVTQTPRYLIKTRGQQVTLSCSPISGHRSVSWYQQTPGQGLQFLFEYFSETQRNKGNFPGRFSGRQFSNSRSEMNVSTLELGDSALYLCASSFGSAGARDNNEKLFFGSGTQLSVL.

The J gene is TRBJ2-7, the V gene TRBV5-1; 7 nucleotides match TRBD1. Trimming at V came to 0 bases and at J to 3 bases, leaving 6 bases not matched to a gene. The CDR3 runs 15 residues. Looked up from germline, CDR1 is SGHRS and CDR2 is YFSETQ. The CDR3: CASSLVGTVFYEQYF. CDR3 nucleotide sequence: TGCGCCAGCAGCTTGGTGGGGACAGTATTCTACGAGCAGTACTTC.

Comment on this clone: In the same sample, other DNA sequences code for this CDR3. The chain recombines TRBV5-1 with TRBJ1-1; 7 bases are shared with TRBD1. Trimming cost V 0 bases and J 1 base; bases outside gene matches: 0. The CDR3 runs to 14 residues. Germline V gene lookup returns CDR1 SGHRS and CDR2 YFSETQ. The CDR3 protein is CASSLGTGNTEAFF. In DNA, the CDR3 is TGCGCCAGCAGCTTGGGGACAGGGAACACTGAAGCTTTCTTT.

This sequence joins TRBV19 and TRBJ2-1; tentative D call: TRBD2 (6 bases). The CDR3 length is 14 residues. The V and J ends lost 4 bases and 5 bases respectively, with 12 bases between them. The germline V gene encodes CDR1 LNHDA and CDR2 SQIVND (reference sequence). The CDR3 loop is CASSTSGVDNEQFF. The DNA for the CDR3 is TGTGCCAGTAGTACCTCGGGAGTAGACAATGAGCAGTTCTTC. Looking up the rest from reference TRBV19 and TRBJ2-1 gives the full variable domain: DGGITQSPKYLFRKEGQNVTLSCEQNLNHDAMYWYRQDPGQGLRLIYYSQIVNDFQKGDIAEGYSVSREKKESFPLTVTSAQKNPTAFYLCASSTSGVDNEQFFGPGTRLTVL.

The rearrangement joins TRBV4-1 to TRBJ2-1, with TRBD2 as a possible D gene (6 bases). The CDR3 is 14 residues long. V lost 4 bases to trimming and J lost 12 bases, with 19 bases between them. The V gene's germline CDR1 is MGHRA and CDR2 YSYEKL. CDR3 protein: CASSPGTPQLWQFF. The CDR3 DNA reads TGCGCCAGCAGCCCCGGGACTCCCCAACTGTGGCAGTTCTTC.

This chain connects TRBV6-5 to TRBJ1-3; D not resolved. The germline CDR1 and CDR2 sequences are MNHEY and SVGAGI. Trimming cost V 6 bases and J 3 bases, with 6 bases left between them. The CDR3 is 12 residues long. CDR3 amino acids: CASSAHGNTIYF. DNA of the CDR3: TGTGCCAGCAGCGCTCATGGAAACACCATATATTTT.

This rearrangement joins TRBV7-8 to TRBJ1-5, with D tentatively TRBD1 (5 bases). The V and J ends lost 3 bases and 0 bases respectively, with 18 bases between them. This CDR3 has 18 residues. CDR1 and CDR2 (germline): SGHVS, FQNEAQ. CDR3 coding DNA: TGTGCCAGCAGCTTCCTCCCTTTTGGGGCGAATAGCAATCAGCCCCAGCATTTT. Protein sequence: CASSFLPFGANSNQPQHF.

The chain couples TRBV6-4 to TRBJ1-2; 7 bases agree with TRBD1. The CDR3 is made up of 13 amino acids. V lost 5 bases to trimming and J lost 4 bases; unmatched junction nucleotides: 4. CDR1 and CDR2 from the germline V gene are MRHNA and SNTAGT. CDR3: CASSPRTGYGYTF. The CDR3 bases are TGTGCCAGCAGTCCTCGGACAGGCTATGGCTACACCTTC.

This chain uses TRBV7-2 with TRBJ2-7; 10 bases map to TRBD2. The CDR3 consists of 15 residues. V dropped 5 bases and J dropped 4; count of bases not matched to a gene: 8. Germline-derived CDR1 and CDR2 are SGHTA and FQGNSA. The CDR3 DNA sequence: TGTGCCAGCAGCACACGGACTAGCGGTGCTTACGAGCAGTACTTC. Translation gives CASSTRTSGAYEQYF.

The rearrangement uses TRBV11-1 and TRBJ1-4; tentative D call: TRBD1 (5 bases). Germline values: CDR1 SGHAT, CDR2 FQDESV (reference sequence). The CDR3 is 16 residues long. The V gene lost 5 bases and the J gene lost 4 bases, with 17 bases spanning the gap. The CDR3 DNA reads TGTGCCAGCAGCCCCCGGCCAAGGGGAAATAATGAAAAACTGTTTTTT. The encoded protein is CASSPRPRGNNEKLFF.

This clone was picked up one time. CDR3 DNA sequence: TGTGCCAGCACCCTGCCCCAAGGAGGAAACACCATATATTTT. This encodes CASTLPQGGNTIYF. This chain uses TRBV28 with TRBJ1-3; D gene uncertain. The V end lost 7 bases, the J end lost 4 bases, and 14 bases lay between the germline ends. Germline loops: CDR1 MDHEN, CDR2 SYDVKM. This CDR3 comprises 14 residues.

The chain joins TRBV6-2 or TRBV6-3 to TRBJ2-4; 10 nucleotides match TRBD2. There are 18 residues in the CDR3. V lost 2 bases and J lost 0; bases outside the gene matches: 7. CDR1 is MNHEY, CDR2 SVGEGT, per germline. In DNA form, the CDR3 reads TGTGCCAGCAGTTACGGACTAGCGGAGTATCTAGCCAAAAACATTCAGTACTTC. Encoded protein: CASSYGLAEYLAKNIQYF.

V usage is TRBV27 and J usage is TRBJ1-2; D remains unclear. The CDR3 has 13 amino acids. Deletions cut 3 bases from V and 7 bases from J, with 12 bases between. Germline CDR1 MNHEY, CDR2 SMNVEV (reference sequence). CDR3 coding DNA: TGTGCCAGCAGTTTTATCCGGAGAGGTGGCTACACCTTC. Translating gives CASSFIRRGGYTF.

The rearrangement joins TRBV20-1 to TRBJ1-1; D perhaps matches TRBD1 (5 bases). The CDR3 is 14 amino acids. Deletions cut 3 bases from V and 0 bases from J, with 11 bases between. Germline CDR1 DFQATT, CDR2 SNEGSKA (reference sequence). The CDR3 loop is CSASGGGMNTEAFF. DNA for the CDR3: TGCAGTGCTAGTGGTGGGGGGATGAACACTGAAGCTTTCTTT.

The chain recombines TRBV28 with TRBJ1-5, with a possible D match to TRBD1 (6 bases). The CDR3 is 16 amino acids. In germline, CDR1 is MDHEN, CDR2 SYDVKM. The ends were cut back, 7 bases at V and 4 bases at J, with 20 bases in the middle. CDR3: CASTSPPGHPNQPQHF. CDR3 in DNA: TGTGCCAGCACCTCTCCCCCGGGACACCCAAATCAGCCCCAGCATTTT.

The CDR3 is CASSFPGATDTQYF. The CDR3 DNA reads as TGTGCCAGCAGCTTCCCCGGGGCCACAGATACGCAGTATTTT. The chain has TRBV5-6 and TRBJ2-3; D possibly matches TRBD1 or TRBD2 (5 bases each). CDR1 is SGHDT and CDR2 is YYEEEE in the germline V gene. The CDR3 loop spans 14 amino acids. V lost 2 bases and J 2 bases, leaving 9 bases between the germline ends.

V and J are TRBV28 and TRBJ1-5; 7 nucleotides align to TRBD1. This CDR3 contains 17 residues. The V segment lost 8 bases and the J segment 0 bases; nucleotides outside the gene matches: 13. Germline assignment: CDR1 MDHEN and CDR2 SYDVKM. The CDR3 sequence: CASGETGFANSNQPQHF. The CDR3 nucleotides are TGTGCCAGCGGGGAGACAGGGTTTGCGAATAGCAATCAGCCCCAGCATTTT.

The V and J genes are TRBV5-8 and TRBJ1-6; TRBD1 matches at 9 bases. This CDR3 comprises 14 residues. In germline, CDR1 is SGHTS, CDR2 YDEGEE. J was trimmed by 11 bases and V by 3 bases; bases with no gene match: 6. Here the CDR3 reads CASSSGQGRTPLHF. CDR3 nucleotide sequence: TGTGCCAGCAGCTCAGGACAGGGGCGGACACCCCTCCACTTT.

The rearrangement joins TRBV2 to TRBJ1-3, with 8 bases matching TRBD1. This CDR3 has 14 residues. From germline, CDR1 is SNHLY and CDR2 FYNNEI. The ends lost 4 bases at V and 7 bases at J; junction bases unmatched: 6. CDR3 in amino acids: CASSAQGDLNTIYF. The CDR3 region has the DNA TGTGCCAGCAGTGCACAGGGGGACCTGAACACCATATATTTT. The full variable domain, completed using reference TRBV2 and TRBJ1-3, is EPEVTQTPSHQVTQMGQEVILRCVPISNHLYFYWYRQILGQKVEFLVSFYNNEISEKSEIFDDQFSVERPDGSNFTLKIRSTKLEDSAMYFCASSAQGDLNTIYFGEGSWLTVV.

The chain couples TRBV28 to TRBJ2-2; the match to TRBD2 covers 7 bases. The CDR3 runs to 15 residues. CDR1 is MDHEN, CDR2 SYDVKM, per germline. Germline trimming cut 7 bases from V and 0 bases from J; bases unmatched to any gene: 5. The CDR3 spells CASIMGGTNTGELFF. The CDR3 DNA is TGTGCCAGCATCATGGGGGGGACGAACACCGGGGAGCTGTTTTTT.

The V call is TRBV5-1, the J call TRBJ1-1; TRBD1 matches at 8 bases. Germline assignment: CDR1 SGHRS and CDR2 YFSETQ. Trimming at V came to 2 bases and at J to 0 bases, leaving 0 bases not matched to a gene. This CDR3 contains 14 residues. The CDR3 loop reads CASSLQGVNTEAFF. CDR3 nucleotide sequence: TGCGCCAGCAGCTTACAGGGGGTGAACACTGAAGCTTTCTTT. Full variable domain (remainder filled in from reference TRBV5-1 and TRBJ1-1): KAGVTQTPRYLIKTRGQQVTLSCSPISGHRSVSWYQQTPGQGLQFLFEYFSETQRNKGNFPGRFSGRQFSNSRSEMNVSTLELGDSALYLCASSLQGVNTEAFFGQGTRLTVV.